The sample holds a few counts of the clone carrying this T cell receptor (beta chain). Data came from immunoSEQ multiplex PCR; TCRdb stores just in-frame clones and leaves some out. The sample yields 40,000 to 45,000 clones, without any singletons. The data are from a study of T cells after posttransplantation cyclophosphamide. J was trimmed by 9 bases and V by 1 base; bases with no gene match: 3. Germline V gene lookup returns CDR1 KGHSH and CDR2 LQKENI. The CDR3 totals 13 residues. The clonotype comes from a man aged 35-49 years in good health, CMV-negative, and a related stem cell transplant donor. The sample taken for sequencing was PBMCs. This chain connects TRBV18 to TRBJ2-1; 7 bases match TRBD1. CDR3 sequence: CASSPHRGPEQFF. CDR3 nucleotides: TGTGCCAGCTCACCACACAGGGGTCCTGAGCAGTTCTTC.